Each of the 29 T cell receptor beta chains below was sequenced from the same sample in a study of blood T cells in healthy people across ages. A J-beta primer mix and a sample-barcoded 5' primer were used in a second PCR of about 7 to 12 cycles. MiXCR, run by TCRdb on the 5' RACE reads, gives a single entry per CDR3 protein. The sample contains about 1.8 million distinct CDR3 sequences, about 50% of which appear only once. Sequencing used blood. The receptors shown here come from a woman aged 40 to 50 in good health.

The chain employs TRBV7-8 and TRBJ2-5; 11 bases are a match to TRBD1. With V trimmed by 8 bases and J by 10 bases, 12 bases remained unmatched. The V gene's germline CDR1 is SGHVS and CDR2 FQNEAQ. CDR3 length equals 14 residues. This CDR3 is CASLSSLGQGGQYF. In nucleotides, the CDR3 is TGTGCCAGCTTATCATCCCTGGGACAGGGGGGCCAGTACTTC.

The V call is TRBV20-1, the J call TRBJ2-7, with TRBD1 matching over 7 bases. Germline V CDR1 and CDR2: DFQATT, SNEGSKA (reference sequence). Trimming cost V 3 bases and J 5 bases; bases outside gene matches: 10. The CDR3 extends over 14 amino acids. CDR3 nucleotide sequence: TGCAGTGCTAGGAGTGGTAGGGGGCCCAACGAGCAGTACTTC. Amino acids: CSARSGRGPNEQYF.

This chain's CDR3 is CASSQVLAGEGEQYF. In DNA, the CDR3 is TGCGCCAGCAGCCAAGTTCTAGCGGGGGAGGGGGAGCAGTACTTC. The chain couples TRBV4-3 to TRBJ2-5; TRBD2 aligns across 10 bases. V trimming: 1 base; J trimming: 11 bases; junction bases outside the gene matches: 10. Germline-derived CDR1 and CDR2 are LGHNA and YSLEER. The CDR3 totals 15 residues.

This clonotype was counted between two and nine times. The V gene is TRBV7-9, the J gene TRBJ2-7, with D tentatively TRBD1 (6 bases). The CDR3 spans 14 residues. Trimming pared 5 bases from V and 2 bases from J, leaving 13 bases between. The germline V gene has CDR1 SEHNR and CDR2 FQNEAQ (reference sequence). DNA of the CDR3: TGTGCCAGCAGCCCAGGGGACATTGCCTACGAGCAGTACTTC. It is translated as CASSPGDIAYEQYF.

The chain uses TRBV28 and TRBJ1-5; 7 bases are a match to TRBD1. CDR3 size: 14 residues. Germline CDR1 is MDHEN and CDR2 is SYDVKM. Trimming at V came to 5 bases and at J to 6 bases, leaving 7 bases not matched to a gene. In DNA, the CDR3 is TGTGCCAGCAGTCCAAACAGGGGACGTCAGCCCCAGCATTTT. Its protein product is CASSPNRGRQPQHF.

The genes are TRBV7-2 and TRBJ1-2; 8 bases align to TRBD1. Germline trimming cut 5 bases from V and 4 bases from J; bases unmatched to any gene: 12. The CDR3 contains 16 residues. CDR1 is SGHTA, CDR2 FQGNSA, per germline. The CDR3 DNA reads TGTGCCAGCAGCGATAGGACAGGGCCCTCACGCTATGGCTACACCTTC. Translation gives CASSDRTGPSRYGYTF.

CDR3 sequence reads: CASSLGLGEKQYF. The DNA of the CDR3 is TGCGCCAGCAGCTTGGGCCTGGGAGAAAAGCAGTACTTC. The chain recombines TRBV5-1 with TRBJ2-7; D perhaps matches TRBD2 (5 bases). The CDR3 extends over 13 amino acids. The V gene's germline CDR1 is SGHRS and CDR2 YFSETQ. With 0 bases removed from V and 8 bases from J, the gap between germline ends came to 12 bases.

This clonotype turned up a few times. This chain connects TRBV12-3 or TRBV12-4 to TRBJ2-5, with D tentatively TRBD2 (7 bases). The J call could be wrong; TRBJ2-7 is a better fit for the DNA end. This CDR3 is 13 amino acids long. DNA of the CDR3: TGTGCCAGCAGTCGAGGGGGGGAGAACGAGCAGTACTTC. Translating it yields CASSRGGENEQYF.

V gene TRBV13 combines with J gene TRBJ2-3; 9 bases map to TRBD2. The V gene end was trimmed by 5 bases and the J gene end by 6 bases; junction bases not matched to a gene: 12. Germline-derived CDR1 and CDR2 are PRHDT and FYEKMQ (reference sequence). The CDR3 is 16 amino acids. CDR3 sequence (DNA): TGTGCCAGCAGCCCGCCGTCTAGCGGGACTAGGGATACGCAGTATTTT. Encoded protein: CASSPPSSGTRDTQYF.

This clonotype has just a few counts. This chain joins TRBV29-1 and TRBJ2-5; D is perhaps TRBD1 or TRBD2 (6 bases each). The V end lost 5 bases, the J end lost 4 bases, and 17 bases lay between the germline ends. The germline V gene encodes CDR1 SQVTM and CDR2 ANQGSEA. The CDR3 totals 14 residues. DNA for the CDR3: TGCAGCGTTACCACGCCGGGGGCGCGAGAGACCCAGTACTTC. It codes for CSVTTPGARETQYF.

This chain links TRBV7-2 with TRBJ2-3; 14 nucleotides line up with TRBD2. V dropped 5 bases and J dropped 2; count of bases not matched to a gene: 9. Germline V lookup: CDR1 SGHTA, CDR2 FQGNSA. The CDR3 is made up of 18 amino acids. CDR3 region: CASSPRGTSGGVTDTQYF. DNA for the CDR3: TGTGCCAGCAGCCCACGTGGGACTAGCGGGGGAGTCACAGATACGCAGTATTTT.

In its sample, this clonotype was seen a few times. The chain recombines TRBV27 with TRBJ2-7; 7 bases agree with TRBD1. After removal of 2 bases from V and 0 bases from J, the junction contained 10 bases not matched to a gene. There are 17 residues in the CDR3. Looked up from germline, CDR1 is MNHEY and CDR2 is SMNVEV (reference sequence). The CDR3 region is CASSLKFPDRRSYEQYF. The CDR3 nucleotides read TGTGCCAGCAGTTTAAAGTTTCCGGACAGGCGCTCCTACGAGCAGTACTTC.

The chain joins TRBV10-3 to TRBJ2-5; no firm D call. The CDR3 runs to 13 residues. Germline assignment: CDR1 ENHRY and CDR2 SYGVKD. Trimming removed 5 bases from V and 0 bases from J, with 7 bases in between. CDR3 sequence (DNA): TGTGCCATCAGTCGTGGGGACCAAGAGACCCAGTACTTC. It encodes CAISRGDQETQYF.

The chain links TRBV12-3 or TRBV12-4 to TRBJ2-1, with 8 bases that match TRBD2. The CDR3 has 15 residues. V trimming: 4 bases; J trimming: 2 bases; junction bases outside the gene matches: 4. In DNA form, the CDR3 reads TGTGCCAGCAGTTCAGCGGGGGTTGCCTACAATGAGCAGTTCTTC. Amino acid sequence: CASSSAGVAYNEQFF.

This clonotype appeared a few times. The genes are TRBV11-1 and TRBJ2-1, with D uncertain. Per the germline V gene, CDR1 is SGHAT and CDR2 is FQDESV (reference sequence). V dropped 6 bases and J dropped 5 bases, with 14 bases sitting between them. The CDR3 contains 14 residues. CDR3 coding DNA: TGTGCCAGCAGGCATCTAACAGCTAACAATGAGCAGTTCTTC. It is translated as CASRHLTANNEQFF.

The V call is TRBV6-2 or TRBV6-3, the J call TRBJ2-1, with 14 bases fitting TRBD2. The CDR3 loop spans 19 amino acids. V lost 5 bases and J lost 10; bases outside the gene matches: 19. Germline V gene lookup returns CDR1 MNHEY and CDR2 SVGEGT. The CDR3 is CASSQGGTSGGHLQFEQFF. CDR3 coding DNA: TGTGCCAGCAGTCAGGGGGGGACTAGCGGGGGACACTTACAATTCGAGCAGTTCTTC.

This clonotype was seen a handful of times. V and J are TRBV28 and TRBJ2-7; D possibly matches TRBD1 or TRBD2 (6 bases each). Germline values: CDR1 MDHEN, CDR2 SYDVKM. This CDR3 has 14 amino acids. Trimming stripped 2 bases from V and 4 bases from J, with 12 bases between. The CDR3 DNA reads as TGTGCCAGCAGTTTAATAAGGGGGAGGTACGAGCAGTACTTC. Translating gives CASSLIRGRYEQYF.

The chain is built from TRBV2 and TRBJ2-7; D gene uncertain. The CDR3 loop spans 14 amino acids. The germline gives CDR1 SNHLY, CDR2 FYNNEI. V shed 5 bases and J shed 0 bases, with 11 bases lying between them. The DNA for the CDR3 is TGTGCCAGCAGTCGTGGGCCTCCCTCCTACGAGCAGTACTTC. It yields the protein CASSRGPPSYEQYF.

The sample holds a few counts of this clonotype. The chain couples TRBV4-2 to TRBJ1-1; D is ambiguous. V was pared by 4 bases and J by 12 bases, with 24 bases between. This CDR3 region has 15 residues. Germline CDR1 and CDR2: LGHNA and YNFKEQ. The CDR3 reads CASSPREGGNRATFF. For the CDR3, the DNA is TGTGCCAGCAGCCCCCGCGAGGGAGGGAATCGGGCGACTTTCTTT.

The chain has TRBV6-2 or TRBV6-3 and TRBJ2-7; 8 nucleotides match TRBD2. The DNA matches TRBJ2-5 better at its end, which makes the J call doubtful. Germline CDR1 is MNHEY and CDR2 is SVGEGT. The CDR3 is 16 amino acids. The CDR3 coding sequence is TGTGCCAGCAGTAACCTCCTTGGCGGGGGGAAAGAGACCCAGTACTTC. This encodes CASSNLLGGGKETQYF.

The chain employs TRBV20-1 and TRBJ1-2; D is undetermined. Germline loops: CDR1 DFQATT, CDR2 SNEGSKA (reference sequence). Trimming took off 2 bases at V and 1 base at J, with 17 bases between the two ends. The CDR3 spans 16 residues. The CDR3 sequence is CSARNLGSSNNYGYTF. The CDR3 coding sequence is TGCAGTGCTAGAAACCTCGGCTCCTCTAATAACTATGGCTACACCTTC.

This clonotype came up a few times. The V and J genes are TRBV11-1 and TRBJ1-2; possible D gene TRBD1, 5 bases. The V and J ends lost 4 bases and 2 bases respectively, with 8 bases between them. The CDR3 covers 13 residues. Germline values: CDR1 SGHAT, CDR2 FQDESV (reference sequence). Here the CDR3 reads CASSSGWNYGYTF. DNA of the CDR3: TGTGCCAGCAGCTCAGGGTGGAACTATGGCTACACCTTC.

This chain links TRBV4-3 with TRBJ2-7; 7 positions match TRBD1. J was trimmed by 3 bases and V by 0 bases; bases with no gene match: 8. Germline values: CDR1 LGHNA, CDR2 YSLEER. This CDR3 region has 16 residues. The DNA of the CDR3 is TGCGCCAGCAGCCAAGATTTCGGGACAGTCTACTACGAGCAGTACTTC. As protein: CASSQDFGTVYYEQYF.

The chain recombines TRBV12-3 or TRBV12-4 with TRBJ1-2, with TRBD1 identical over 10 bases. This CDR3 spans 14 amino acids. V dropped 5 bases and J dropped 7; count of bases not matched to a gene: 7. CDR3 in amino acids: CASSLSGTGAGYTF. The CDR3 coding sequence is TGTGCCAGCAGTCTTTCCGGGACAGGGGCTGGCTACACCTTC.

A few counts support this clonotype. The V call is TRBV6-2 or TRBV6-3, the J call TRBJ2-7; D is unclear. V gave up 4 bases and J gave up 3 bases, with 19 bases separating them. The CDR3 is 16 residues long. Germline assignment: CDR1 MNHEY and CDR2 SVGEGT. The DNA for the CDR3 is TGTGCCAGCAGTTCGACCCGTGCAGGCTTGAACTACGAGCAGTACTTC. Protein: CASSSTRAGLNYEQYF.

The table lists this clonotype with a few counts. The rearrangement links TRBV10-3 to TRBJ2-5; 10 bases agree with TRBD1. Germline CDR1 ENHRY, CDR2 SYGVKD. V shed 9 bases, J shed 4 bases, and the junction held 11 bases outside the gene matches. The CDR3 is 15 amino acids. The CDR3 protein is CAIYPGQGRGETQYF. In nucleotides, the CDR3 is TGTGCCATATATCCGGGACAGGGGCGCGGAGAGACCCAGTACTTC.

This rearrangement joins TRBV20-1 to TRBJ1-5; D is perhaps TRBD1 (6 bases). The germline V and J ends were trimmed by 6 bases and 6 bases, with 15 bases remaining between them. Germline V gene sequence: CDR1 DFQATT, CDR2 SNEGSKA (reference sequence). This CDR3 region has 13 residues. CDR3 residues: CSALLQGGQPQHF. In DNA form, the CDR3 reads TGCAGTGCCCTATTACAGGGTGGTCAGCCCCAGCATTTT.

Only a few counts were recorded for this clonotype. An end of the junction differs from the germline gene, which may be a read error. The V call is TRBV20-1, the J call TRBJ2-3; D gene ambiguous. The CDR3 has 14 residues. Germline values: CDR1 DFQATT, CDR2 SNEGSKA (reference sequence). The DNA for the CDR3 is TGCAGTGCTAGAGGAAGAGTATTCACAGATGCGCAGTATTTT. Its protein is CSARGRVFTDAQYF.

This rearrangement joins TRBV5-1 to TRBJ1-1; D ambiguous. Germline assignment: CDR1 SGHRS and CDR2 YFSETQ. The CDR3 is 15 residues long. V was clipped by 1 base and J by 0 bases, with 10 bases between them. CDR3 protein: CASSLSQVMNTEAFF. In nucleotides, the CDR3 is TGCGCCAGCAGCTTGAGTCAGGTCATGAACACTGAAGCTTTCTTT.